This T cell receptor (beta chain) was sequenced in a study of response to subunit inactivated influenza vaccine. Study conclusions and caveats: After each seasonal influenza vaccination, few new T cells are recruited, the authors suggested.

TCRdb re-derived calls from the RT-PCR reads in MiXCR, one entry per CDR3 protein. The data show 650,000 to 800,000 distinct CDR3 sequences, about 15% seen once. Germline-derived CDR1 and CDR2 are MGHRA and YSYEKL. The CDR3 consists of 17 residues. With 0 bases removed from V and 1 base from J, the gap between germline ends came to 15 bases. This clonotype was counted between two and nine times. What it binds is not known. The sample here was PBMCs from blood, taken less than 15 days before vaccination. The clonotype comes from a middle-aged man who received an inactivated influenza vaccine. This chain connects TRBV4-1 to TRBJ1-1; D is unclear. The DNA for the CDR3 is TGCGCCAGCAGCCAAGACAGCACCAGGAAGAGGAACACTGAAGCTTTCTTT. Protein sequence: CASSQDSTRKRNTEAFF.